This record concerns one TCR beta chain sequence. Its antigen target is currently unknown. It has no much larger one-base neighbor in the sample; base qualities were not kept. Collaborating institutions collected whole blood in K2EDTA tubes following their own protocols. For TCRbeta analysis, collaborators shipped samples as frozen whole blood, isolated PBMCs, or DNA extracted from either of those sample types. This sample stems from a study of blood T cell repertoires in COVID-19 (dated by TCRdb to 2019 to 2021). About the study as a whole: The collaborator samples originated in the United States, Italy and Spain and spanned the acute and convalescent phases of COVID-19. The prospective study material was composed of cDNA or gDNA derived from T cells, B-cell-depleted T cells, or PBMCs. Subjects who had been exposed to COVID-19, were actively infected with it, or had recovered from it provided the deeply sampled blood TCRbeta repertoires that made up the dataset. A freely available public database, intended as a resource for researchers studying the immune response to SARS-CoV-2, is where the repertoires were released. The samples were drawn from the first 160 participants of the ongoing ImmuneRACE study and from 1,254 subjects provided by 6 global collaborators. The sample metadata nearly always contained a de-identified subject ID, COVID-19 status, age in years and sex. Where available, HLA class I and class II types were obtained from metadata supplied by the sample provider rather than from assay-based typing.

Germline trimming: 5 bases from V, 0 bases from J; junction bases outside gene matches: 13. The CDR3 goes from the cysteine to the phenylalanine over 17 residues. Only the CDR3 part of the read is kept: 51 bases, read in frame from the first base. Via the germline V gene (reference sequence), CDR1 is GTSNPN and CDR2 SVGIG. Beyond this particular receptor, the publication reports: The quantity of clinical and demographic metadata differed by source and by participant and was supplied without curation.

TCRbeta CDR3 regions were amplified from genomic DNA using the immunoSEQ Assay, a bias-controlled multiplex PCR. The paper's data handling went like this. The number of nucleated cells in each sample was estimated by amplification of reference gene primers within the assay. To quantify the absolute abundance of each unique TCRbeta CDR3 rearrangement, sequence reads were collapsed and filtered. For each sample, productive Simpson clonality was calculated as the square root of Simpson's diversity index across productive rearrangements. TCRdb limited this immuneACCESS table to in-frame rearrangements with V and J called. A share of clones is missing; checked studies link under half to unresolved V genes, and the rest is unexplained. The V and J calls and the clone size are those of that table, but D and trimming were determined from the DNA. The sample contains around 210,000 clones, 88% of them found a single time. Together, the top ten hold 1.5% of the sample.

This TCR was recovered from a man younger than 35 with active or convalescent COVID-19. This receptor chain uses TRBV30 and TRBJ1-3; 7 middle bases align to TRBD1. The sequenced material came from peripheral blood. In nucleotides, the sequence is TGTGCCTGGGCCCCGCATAACAGGGGATTCTCTGGAAACACCATATATTTT. Translated, it reads CAWAPHNRGFSGNTIYF.